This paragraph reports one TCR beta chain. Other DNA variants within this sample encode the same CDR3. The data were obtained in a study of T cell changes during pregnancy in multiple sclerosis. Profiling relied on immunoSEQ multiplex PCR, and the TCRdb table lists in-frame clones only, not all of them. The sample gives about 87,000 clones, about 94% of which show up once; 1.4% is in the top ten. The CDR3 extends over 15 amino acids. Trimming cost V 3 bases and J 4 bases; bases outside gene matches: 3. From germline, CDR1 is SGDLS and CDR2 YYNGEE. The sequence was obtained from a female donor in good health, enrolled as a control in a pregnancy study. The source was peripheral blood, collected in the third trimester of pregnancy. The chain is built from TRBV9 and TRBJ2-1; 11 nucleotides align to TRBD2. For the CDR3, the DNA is TGTGCCAGCAGCGCCCGACTAGCGGGGTACAATGAGCAGTTCTTC. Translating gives CASSARLAGYNEQFF. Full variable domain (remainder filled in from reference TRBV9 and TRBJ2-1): DSGVTQTPKHLITATGQRVTLRCSPRSGDLSVYWYQQSLDQGLQFLIQYYNGEERAKGNILERFSAQQFPDLHSELNLSSLELGDSALYFCASSARLAGYNEQFFGPGTRLTVL.